Each of the 6 T cell receptor delta chains below was sequenced from the same sample in a study of γδ T cells in repeated Plasmodium falciparum infection. Vgamma9/Vdelta2+ and Vdelta2-negative gammadelta T cells were flow-sorted from PBMC for bulk sequencing. TCRdb re-called the multiplex PCR reads via CATT. The sample has around 82,000 delta-chain clones, approximately 1.4% seen once. Material for sequencing was gamma-delta T cells from blood. The receptor source for this set is a pool of human donors (malaria-infected and uninfected, not separated).

This clone was observed a few times. This DNA's translation differs at residue 3 from TCRdb's protein, which comes from a much larger clone; a read error is likely, and the protein shown is translated from the DNA. V gene TRDV1 combines with J gene TRDJ1; 7 nucleotides match TRDD3. TCRdb records no J gene; here it was assigned by comparing the DNA to germline. From germline, CDR1 is TSWWSYY and CDR2 QGS. The CDR3 has 14 residues. The CDR3 reads CAPGGLRDQPELIF. The DNA for the CDR3 is TGTGCTCCTGGGGGTCTTAGGGATCAACCTGAACTCATCTTT.

This clone occurred many times. This chain uses TRDV1 with TRDJ2; D is unclear. Trimming pared 0 bases from V and 0 bases from J, leaving 17 bases between. The CDR3 has 19 residues. Germline loops: CDR1 TSWWSYY, CDR2 QGS. CDR3 amino acids: CALGELYGQINPLTAQLFF. As DNA, the CDR3 is TGTGCTCTTGGGGAACTTTACGGTCAGATCAATCCTTTGACAGCACAACTCTTCTTT.

Notes on this clone: TCRdb assigns this DNA the protein of a much larger clone, which departs from its translation at residue 3; this likely reflects a read error, and the protein shown comes from translating the DNA. The chain has TRDV1 and TRDJ4; TRDD3 aligns across 13 bases. No J gene is reported in TCRdb; it was inferred here by comparing the DNA with germline. Germline V gives CDR1 TSWWSYY, CDR2 QGS. The CDR3 has 22 residues. CDR3 in amino acids: CAPGELANFITGGYAPARPLIF. CDR3 DNA sequence: TGTGCTCCTGGGGAACTAGCCAATTTCATTACTGGGGGATACGCCCCGGCCAGACCCCTGATCTTT.

This clone was observed many times. This rearrangement joins TRDV1 to TRDJ1; D uncertain. Trimming took 0 bases from V and 3 from J, leaving 17 bases between them. This CDR3 comprises 17 residues. Germline CDR1 is TSWWSYY and CDR2 is QGS. The CDR3 DNA sequence: TGTGCTCTTGGGGAACTTAACGGAGAGGTTACGTCCGATAAACTCATCTTT. Residues: CALGELNGEVTSDKLIF.

This clone was detected many times. With only one base between it and a far larger clone, this is likely a read error. Distinct nucleotide sequences in the sample also encode this CDR3. The J gene is TRDJ1, the V gene TRDV1, with 8 bases fitting TRDD3. Trimming took 5 bases from V and 2 from J; bases not matched to a gene: 31. The CDR3 covers 23 residues. Germline V CDR1 and CDR2: TSWWSYY, QGS. The CDR3 loop reads CALGRRVVTRKLGDTPSTDKLIF. CDR3 nucleotides: TGTGCTCTTGGGAGAAGGGTAGTTACCCGAAAACTTGGGGATACTCCCAGTACCGATAAACTCATCTTT.

Turning to this clone: This sequence may be a read error, since a much larger clone differs from it by one base. The chain is built from TRDV1 and TRDJ1; 9 nucleotides match TRDD3. The J gene, absent from TCRdb, was called here by matching the DNA to germline. Unmatched junction bases numbered 18, after V lost 3 bases and J lost 1 base. In germline, CDR1 is TSWWSYY, CDR2 QGS. The CDR3 covers 20 residues. In nucleotides, the CDR3 is TGTGCTCTTGGGGAGCCATTCCTACTACTGGGGGACACGGCCACCGATAAACTCATCTTT. Protein sequence: CALGEPFLLLGDTATDKLIF.